The 30 T cell receptor beta chains below all came from one sample that was sequenced in a study of graft-versus-host responses after intestinal transplantation. TCRdb keeps only in-frame clones here, not all; method: immunoSEQ multiplex PCR. There are 75,000 to 100,000 clones in the sample; approximately 90% occur only once, and about 15% lies in the top ten. The input for sequencing was PBMCs, taken approximately 470 days after intestinal transplant. Receptors were obtained from a human patient who received an intestinal transplant, so some T cells may come from the graft donor.

The rearrangement uses TRBV7-9 and TRBJ1-2; no clear D. This CDR3 is built from 14 residues. Germline CDR1 SEHNR, CDR2 FQNEAQ (reference sequence). Trimming shortened V by 1 base and J by 6 bases, and 12 bases separated the two germline ends. CDR3 residues: CASSLGPERDGYTF. CDR3 nucleotides: TGTGCCAGCAGCTTAGGCCCAGAACGGGATGGCTACACCTTC.

The count of this clone is one. J is TRBJ2-7 and V is TRBV11-2, with a weak D call TRBD2 (6 bases). In germline, CDR1 is SGHAT, CDR2 FQNNGV. The CDR3 length is 18 residues. The V end lost 4 bases, the J end lost 0 bases, and 22 bases lay between the germline ends. The CDR3 loop reads CASSSPRRSGLSSYEQYF. CDR3 nucleotide sequence: TGTGCCAGCAGCTCCCCCCGGAGGAGCGGGTTGAGCTCCTACGAGCAGTACTTC. The full variable domain, completed using reference TRBV11-2 and TRBJ2-7, is EAGVAQSPRYKIIEKRQSVAFWCNPISGHATLYWYQQILGQGPKLLIQFQNNGVVDDSQLPKDRFSAERLKGVDSTLKIQPAKLEDSAVYLCASSSPRRSGLSSYEQYFGPGTRLTVT.

The chain links TRBV5-1 to TRBJ2-5, with no clear D. CDR3 length: 13 amino acids. Per the germline V gene, CDR1 is SGHRS and CDR2 is YFSETQ. V was trimmed by 1 base and J by 1 base, leaving 5 bases between them. This chain's CDR3 is CASSLTAQETQYF. DNA for the CDR3: TGCGCCAGCAGCTTGACCGCCCAAGAGACCCAGTACTTC.

V usage is TRBV7-6 and J usage is TRBJ2-7, with D unresolved. This CDR3 is 12 amino acids long. CDR1 SGHVS and CDR2 FNYEAQ come from the germline V gene. Between the trimmed V and J ends, which lost 5 bases and 7 bases, there was a span of 12 bases. The CDR3 DNA follows: TGTGCCAGCAGCCCTCTTACCGTGGAGCAGTACTTC. Translating it yields CASSPLTVEQYF. Drawing the rest from reference TRBV7-6 and TRBJ2-7, the complete variable domain is GAGVSQSPRYKVTKRGQDVALRCDPISGHVSLYWYRQALGQGPEFLTYFNYEAQQDKSGLPNDRFSAERPEGSISTLTIQRTEQRDSAMYRCASSPLTVEQYFGPGTRLTVT.

This chain links TRBV11-2 with TRBJ2-2, with 7 bases matching TRBD2. The CDR3 consists of 16 residues. V gave up 2 bases and J gave up 1 base; unmatched junction bases: 4. Germline-derived CDR1 and CDR2 are SGHAT and FQNNGV. This CDR3 reads CASSLLAGENTGELFF. DNA of the CDR3: TGTGCCAGCAGCTTATTGGCGGGGGAGAACACCGGGGAGCTGTTTTTT.

V gene TRBV4-2 combines with J gene TRBJ2-3, with a tentative D call TRBD2 (6 bases). V was pared by 3 bases and J by 0 bases, with 25 bases between. The germline gives CDR1 LGHNA, CDR2 YNFKEQ. CDR3 length: 20 amino acids. CDR3 region: CASSHPSDYRGSRSTDTQYF. In DNA form, the CDR3 reads TGTGCCAGCAGCCACCCTTCGGACTACCGAGGCTCAAGAAGCACAGATACGCAGTATTTT.

The chain couples TRBV18 to TRBJ1-4; D not resolved. This CDR3 is 13 amino acids long. Germline CDR1 is KGHSH and CDR2 is LQKENI. V was trimmed by 3 bases and J by 0 bases, leaving 2 bases between them. The CDR3 sequence is CASSPTTNEKLFF. The CDR3, as DNA: TGTGCCAGCTCACCGACAACTAATGAAAAACTGTTTTTT.

The chain employs TRBV10-1 and TRBJ1-1; 10 bases map to TRBD1. This CDR3 is built from 15 residues. Germline CDR1 and CDR2: WNHNN and SYGVQD (reference sequence). Trimming removed 6 bases from V and 6 bases from J; junction bases left unmatched: 10. The CDR3 sequence is CASSETGTGDPEAFF. The CDR3 nucleotides read TGCGCCAGCAGCGAGACCGGGACAGGGGACCCTGAAGCTTTCTTT.

The chain couples TRBV6-4 to TRBJ1-1, with TRBD1 as a possible D gene (5 bases). Germline V gives CDR1 MRHNA, CDR2 SNTAGT. V lost 5 bases and J 1 base, leaving 8 bases between the germline ends. The CDR3 is 13 residues long. DNA of the CDR3: TGTGCCAGCAGTCGGGACGAGAACACTGAAGCTTTCTTT. It specifies CASSRDENTEAFF.

V usage is TRBV11-3 and J usage is TRBJ2-1; the D gene is possibly TRBD2 (6 bases). The CDR3 length is 17 residues. V lost 3 bases, J lost 2 bases, and 17 bases lay in between. Germline assignment: CDR1 SGHNT and CDR2 YENEEA. The CDR3 spells CASSLGGGGPPYNEQFF. CDR3 sequence (DNA): TGTGCCAGCAGCTTGGGAGGTGGGGGTCCCCCCTACAATGAGCAGTTCTTC.

The chain couples TRBV6-6 to TRBJ1-4; 7 positions match TRBD1. Germline V gene lookup returns CDR1 MNHNY and CDR2 SVGAGI (reference sequence). The CDR3 is 14 residues long. J was trimmed by 3 bases and V by 6 bases; bases with no gene match: 4. The CDR3 here is CASSDRAANEKLFF. CDR3 DNA sequence: TGTGCCAGCAGCGACAGGGCTGCTAATGAAAAACTGTTTTTT.

The chain has TRBV12-5 and TRBJ1-1, with D tentatively TRBD1 (5 bases). CDR3 length equals 14 residues. The V end lost 0 bases, the J end lost 5 bases, and 10 bases lay between the germline ends. The germline V gene encodes CDR1 LGHNT and CDR2 FRNRAP. The CDR3 sequence is CASGLVQARTEAFF. The CDR3 DNA is TGTGCTAGTGGTTTGGTACAGGCTAGAACTGAAGCTTTCTTT.

The chain has TRBV5-1 and TRBJ2-1; unclear D gene. The germline V and J ends were trimmed by 0 bases and 7 bases, with 5 bases remaining between them. Germline CDR1 reads SGHRS; CDR2 reads YFSETQ. The CDR3 spans 12 residues. CDR3 in DNA: TGCGCCAGCAGCTTGGCATTGAATGAGCAGTTCTTC. It codes for CASSLALNEQFF. Together with reference TRBV5-1 and TRBJ2-1, the CDR3 gives the full variable domain: KAGVTQTPRYLIKTRGQQVTLSCSPISGHRSVSWYQQTPGQGLQFLFEYFSETQRNKGNFPGRFSGRQFSNSRSEMNVSTLELGDSALYLCASSLALNEQFFGPGTRLTVL.

The genes are TRBV19 and TRBJ2-3; TRBD1 matches at 8 bases. The V gene's germline CDR1 is LNHDA and CDR2 SQIVND (reference sequence). The CDR3 loop spans 16 amino acids. Germline trimming cut 7 bases from V and 5 bases from J; bases unmatched to any gene: 14. CDR3 nucleotide sequence: TGTGCCAGTACCCCGGGCGGCAGGGGGCGGGGAGATACGCAGTATTTT. Translation: CASTPGGRGRGDTQYF.

This clone has a single count. A read error may produce the germline difference seen at one junction end. Written as DNA, the CDR3 is TGTGCTAGCAGCCCCGGACAGGGAAAGGCTTACGAGCAGTACTTC. It translates to CASSPGQGKAYEQYF. This chain joins TRBV7-7 and TRBJ2-7, with 8 bases that match TRBD1. The CDR3 contains 15 residues. From germline, CDR1 is SSHAT and CDR2 FNYEAQ (reference sequence).

The chain couples TRBV29-1 to TRBJ1-2; D may be TRBD1 (6 bases). This CDR3 has 14 amino acids. Germline assignment: CDR1 SQVTM and CDR2 ANQGSEA. Trimming took 7 bases from V and 5 from J, leaving 20 bases between them. CDR3 DNA: TGCAGCGCACAAGCCTCCGGGGGCAGGTATGGCTACACCTTC. Encoded protein: CSAQASGGRYGYTF.

This clone was observed once. The rearrangement joins TRBV10-3 to TRBJ2-3; TRBD2 aligns across 8 bases. The germline CDR1 and CDR2 sequences are ENHRY and SYGVKD. V lost 0 bases and J lost 1; bases outside the gene matches: 6. This CDR3 contains 17 residues. CDR3 DNA: TGTGCCATCAGTGAGTCGGTATTACTAGCGGGCACAGATACGCAGTATTTT. Its translation: CAISESVLLAGTDTQYF.

This chain joins TRBV2 and TRBJ2-3, with D possibly TRBD2 on 6 matching bases. The CDR3 covers 13 residues. Looked up from germline, CDR1 is SNHLY and CDR2 is FYNNEI. The V end lost 6 bases, the J end lost 3 bases, and 10 bases lay between the germline ends. The CDR3 nucleotides read TGTGCCAGCAGCGGGGGATGGACAGATACGCAGTATTTT. Its protein is CASSGGWTDTQYF.

The CDR3 protein is CSVVGSGQDTDTQYF. CDR3 in DNA: TGCAGCGTTGTTGGTAGCGGGCAGGACACAGATACGCAGTATTTT. The chain joins TRBV29-1 to TRBJ2-3; 7 positions agree with TRBD2. This CDR3 has 15 residues. V trimming: 4 bases; J trimming: 2 bases; junction bases outside the gene matches: 9. Germline V gene sequence: CDR1 SQVTM, CDR2 ANQGSEA.

The chain employs TRBV5-4 and TRBJ2-7; D not certain. The CDR3 has 13 residues. Trimming pared 4 bases from V and 7 bases from J, leaving 15 bases between. Per the germline V gene, CDR1 is SGHNT and CDR2 is YYREEE (reference sequence). CDR3 bases: TGTGCCAGCAGCCCCCAAAAGGGTATGGAGCAGTACTTC. Translating gives CASSPQKGMEQYF.

This chain joins TRBV7-9 and TRBJ1-4; the D gene is possibly TRBD1 (5 bases). Germline V CDR1 and CDR2: SEHNR, FQNEAQ (reference sequence). There are 16 residues in the CDR3. Trimming shortened V by 3 bases and J by 6 bases, and 17 bases separated the two germline ends. The chain's CDR3 is CASSFTPGLHDEKLFF. For the CDR3, the DNA is TGTGCCAGCAGCTTCACCCCGGGGCTTCACGATGAAAAACTGTTTTTT.

The chain joins TRBV19 to TRBJ1-2, with 7 bases fitting TRBD1. Per germline, CDR1 LNHDA and CDR2 SQIVND (reference sequence). J was trimmed by 6 bases and V by 0 bases; bases with no gene match: 7. The CDR3 runs to 15 residues. The CDR3 protein is CASSIDRRGLNGYTF. In DNA form, the CDR3 reads TGTGCCAGTAGTATAGATCGAAGGGGGCTGAATGGCTACACCTTC.

V is TRBV4-1 and J is TRBJ1-1; D gene unclear. Germline V gene lookup returns CDR1 MGHRA and CDR2 YSYEKL. Trimming pared 0 bases from V and 3 bases from J, leaving 5 bases between. The CDR3 contains 13 residues. This CDR3 reads CASSQDGHTEAFF. CDR3 coding DNA: TGCGCCAGCAGCCAAGACGGGCACACTGAAGCTTTCTTT.

This clone was counted a few times. This chain uses TRBV5-6 with TRBJ1-6; D remains unclear. The V end was cut by 0 bases, the J end by 10 bases, with 11 bases between. The CDR3 totals 14 residues. Germline V gene lookup returns CDR1 SGHDT and CDR2 YYEEEE. The CDR3 region has the DNA TGTGCCAGCAGCTTGGGGGTAGCGGGATCACCCCTCCACTTT. It translates to CASSLGVAGSPLHF.

This CDR3 reads CASSQDQQDRAVYGYTF. CDR3 nucleotides: TGCGCCAGCAGCCAAGATCAACAGGACAGGGCCGTCTATGGCTACACCTTC. V is TRBV4-1 and J is TRBJ1-2; 8 positions match TRBD1. The germline gives CDR1 MGHRA, CDR2 YSYEKL. The ends lost 0 bases at V and 4 bases at J; junction bases unmatched: 10. CDR3 size: 17 residues.

The chain uses TRBV9 and TRBJ2-7, with a tentative D call TRBD2 (7 bases). The ends were cut back, 4 bases at V and 3 bases at J, with 14 bases in the middle. Germline CDR1 is SGDLS and CDR2 is YYNGEE. The CDR3 loop spans 14 amino acids. As DNA, the CDR3 is TGTGCCAGCAGCCCCGCCGGGGGGCTCTACGAGCAGTACTTC. Its protein product is CASSPAGGLYEQYF.

This chain connects TRBV13 to TRBJ2-3; D may correspond to TRBD1 or TRBD2 (5 bases each). Looked up from germline, CDR1 is PRHDT and CDR2 is FYEKMQ (reference sequence). CDR3 size: 18 residues. Trimming stripped 2 bases from V and 0 bases from J, with 18 bases between. The CDR3 region has the DNA TGTGCCAGCAGCTTACGCCCAGGGTGGGGGTCTAGCACAGATACGCAGTATTTT. It codes for CASSLRPGWGSSTDTQYF.

The rearrangement uses TRBV6-5 and TRBJ1-4; perhaps TRBD1 as D (6 bases). CDR1 and CDR2 (germline): MNHEY, SVGAGI. V lost 0 bases and J 7 bases, leaving 12 bases between the germline ends. The CDR3 spans 15 residues. The CDR3 loop reads CASSYSGGAGEKLFF. The CDR3 DNA follows: TGTGCCAGCAGTTACTCCGGGGGCGCGGGTGAAAAACTGTTTTTT.

The gene calls are TRBV6-1 and TRBJ2-4; unclear D gene. Trimming took 4 bases from V and 0 from J, leaving 10 bases between them. This CDR3 has 15 residues. The V gene's germline CDR1 is MNHNS and CDR2 SASEGT. The chain's CDR3 is CASSADGLAKNIQYF. The CDR3 DNA follows: TGTGCCAGCAGTGCGGACGGTCTAGCCAAAAACATTCAGTACTTC.

In its sample, this clone was seen once. CDR3 DNA sequence: TGTGCCAGCAGCTTAGTCCGGACAGGGGCAAACAATGAGCAGTTCTTC. It yields the protein CASSLVRTGANNEQFF. The V gene is TRBV7-6, the J gene TRBJ2-1, with 9 positions matching TRBD1. Germline CDR1 reads SGHVS; CDR2 reads FNYEAQ. J lost 5 bases, V lost 1 base, and 6 bases had no gene match. This CDR3 spans 16 amino acids.